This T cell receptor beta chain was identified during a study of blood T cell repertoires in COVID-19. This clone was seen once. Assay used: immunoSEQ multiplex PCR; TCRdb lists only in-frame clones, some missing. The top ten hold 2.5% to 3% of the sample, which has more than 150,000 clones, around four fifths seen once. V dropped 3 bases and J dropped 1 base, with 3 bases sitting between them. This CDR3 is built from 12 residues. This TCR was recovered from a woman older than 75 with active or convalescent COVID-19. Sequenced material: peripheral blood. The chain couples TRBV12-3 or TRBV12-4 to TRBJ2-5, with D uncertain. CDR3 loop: CASSFFQETQYF. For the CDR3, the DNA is TGTGCCAGCAGTTTCTTCCAAGAGACCCAGTACTTC.